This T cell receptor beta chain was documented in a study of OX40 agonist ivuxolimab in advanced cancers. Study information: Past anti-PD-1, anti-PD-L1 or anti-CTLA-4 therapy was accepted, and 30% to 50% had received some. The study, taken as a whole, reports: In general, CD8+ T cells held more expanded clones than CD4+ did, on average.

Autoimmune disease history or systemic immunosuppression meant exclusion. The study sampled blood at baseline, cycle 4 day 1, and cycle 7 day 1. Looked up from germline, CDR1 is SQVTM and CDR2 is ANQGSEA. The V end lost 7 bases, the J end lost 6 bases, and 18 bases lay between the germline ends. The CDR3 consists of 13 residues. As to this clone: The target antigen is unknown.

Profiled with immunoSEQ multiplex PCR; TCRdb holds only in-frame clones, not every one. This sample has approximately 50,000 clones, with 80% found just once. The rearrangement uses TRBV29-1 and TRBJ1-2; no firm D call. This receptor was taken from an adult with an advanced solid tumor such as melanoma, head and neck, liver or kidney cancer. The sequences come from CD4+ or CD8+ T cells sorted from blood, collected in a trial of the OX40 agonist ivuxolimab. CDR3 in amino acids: CSELTVGTNGYTF. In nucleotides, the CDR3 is TGCAGCGAGTTAACAGTAGGCACCAATGGCTACACCTTC.